The present TCR beta chain was sequenced within a study of OX40 agonist ivuxolimab in advanced cancers. Study-wide points: Researchers did not determine the expanded peripheral T cells' antigen specificity.

A few counts support this clone. As yet, its antigen is unknown. V was trimmed by 4 bases and J by 2 bases, leaving 14 bases between them. The CDR3 is 15 residues long. Germline CDR1 reads LNHDA; CDR2 reads SQIVND (reference sequence). Autoimmune disease history or systemic immunosuppression disqualified patients. TCRdb keeps only in-frame clones here, not all; method: immunoSEQ multiplex PCR. The sample contains 71,000 or so clones, 86% of which appear only once. This sample comprised CD4+ or CD8+ T cells sorted from blood, obtained in a trial of the OX40 agonist ivuxolimab. The rearrangement links TRBV19 to TRBJ2-5; D tentatively reads TRBD1 or TRBD2 (6 bases each). The TCR was taken from an adult with an advanced solid tumor such as melanoma, head and neck, liver or kidney cancer. CDR3 in amino acids: CASSKQGGFQETQYF. CDR3 nucleotide sequence: TGTGCCAGTAGTAAACAGGGAGGATTTCAAGAGACCCAGTACTTC. Looking up the rest from reference TRBV19 and TRBJ2-5 gives the full variable domain: DGGITQSPKYLFRKEGQNVTLSCEQNLNHDAMYWYRQDPGQGLRLIYYSQIVNDFQKGDIAEGYSVSREKKESFPLTVTSAQKNPTAFYLCASSKQGGFQETQYFGPGTRLLVL.